Listed here is a single TCR beta chain. Its antigen is unidentified. V dropped 4 bases and J dropped 1; count of bases not matched to a gene: 5. This CDR3 has 16 amino acids. CDR1 and CDR2 (germline): SGHTS, YDEGEE. The record originates from a study of cytomegalovirus exposure and HLA in healthy donors. Study findings and constraints: Previous analysis showed most TCR beta V segments were productive about 90% or about 30% of the time. Some highly shared sequence variants likely arose as a pipeline artifact.

Donors in the study were healthy people who gave bone marrow. It was with 60 Vbeta and 13 Jbeta primers that the PCR ran. Method: immunoSEQ multiplex PCR; TCRdb's copy keeps in-frame clones and lacks some. The data hold some 170,000 clones, with roughly 71% observed a single time. The sequenced sample consisted of PBMCs. This TCR was sampled from a woman aged 50 to 60 in good health and CMV-seropositive. The chain has TRBV5-8 and TRBJ2-6, with 7 bases fitting TRBD1. The CDR3 is CASSRGQPSGANVLTF. The CDR3 bases are TGTGCCAGCAGCAGGGGACAGCCTTCTGGGGCCAACGTCCTGACTTTC.